A single sample is the source of the 4 T cell receptor beta chains below, sequenced in a study of shared clonotypes between healthy human individuals. Some clones are missing from TCRdb's copy, which holds only in-frame ones; the method was immunoSEQ multiplex PCR. The table includes around 500,000 clones, about 80% detected once. Sequencing was performed on PBMCs. The receptors were gathered from a woman aged 35 to 49 in good health. Some clones in this sample may be carry-over from other donors' samples.

The J gene is TRBJ2-7, the V gene TRBV7-8; 8 bases are a match to TRBD2. The CDR3 contains 15 residues. The V gene's germline CDR1 is SGHVS and CDR2 FQNEAQ. J lost 2 bases, V lost 0 bases, and 3 bases had no gene match. The CDR3 nucleotides read TGTGCCAGCAGCTTAGCGGTGGGACTAGCCTACGAGCAGTACTTC. It codes for CASSLAVGLAYEQYF. The full variable domain, completed using reference TRBV7-8 and TRBJ2-7, is GAGVSQSPRYKVAKRGQDVALRCDPISGHVSLFWYQQALGQGPEFLTYFQNEAQLDKSGLPSDRFFAERPEGSVSTLKIQRTQQEDSAVYLCASSLAVGLAYEQYFGPGTRLTVT.

The chain has TRBV5-1 and TRBJ2-5; TRBD2 matches 11 bases. The germline CDR1 and CDR2 sequences are SGHRS and YFSETQ. The J segment lost 0 bases and the V segment lost 4 bases, leaving 5 bases of the junction unmatched. This CDR3 comprises 16 residues. CDR3: CASSRGLAEYQETQYF. The CDR3 DNA reads as TGCGCCAGCAGCCGGGGACTAGCGGAGTACCAAGAGACCCAGTACTTC.

V usage is TRBV7-2 and J usage is TRBJ1-2; TRBD1 agrees at 7 bases. The CDR3 is 16 residues long. Per germline, CDR1 SGHTA and CDR2 FQGNSA. With 0 bases clipped from V and 5 bases from J, the junction kept 9 bases outside the gene matches. The CDR3 protein is CASSLAIGGARYGYTF. In nucleotides, the CDR3 is TGTGCCAGCAGCTTAGCAATAGGGGGCGCACGGTATGGCTACACCTTC. Supplemented by reference TRBV7-2 and TRBJ1-2, the full variable domain reads GAGVSQSPSNKVTEKGKDVELRCDPISGHTALYWYRQSLGQGLEFLIYFQGNSAPDKSGLPSDRFSAERTGGSVSTLTIQRTQQEDSAVYLCASSLAIGGARYGYTFGSGTRLTVV.

This clone was detected a few times. The same CDR3 can be traced to other DNA sequences in this sample. The gene calls are TRBV6-6 and TRBJ1-4; possibly TRBD1 for D (5 bases). Germline lookup yields CDR1 MNHNY and CDR2 SVGAGI (reference sequence). The V end lost 5 bases, the J end lost 8 bases, and 6 bases lay between the germline ends. The CDR3 covers 11 residues. CDR3 residues: CASSRQEKLFF. CDR3 bases: TGTGCCAGCAGTAGACAGGAAAAACTGTTTTTT.